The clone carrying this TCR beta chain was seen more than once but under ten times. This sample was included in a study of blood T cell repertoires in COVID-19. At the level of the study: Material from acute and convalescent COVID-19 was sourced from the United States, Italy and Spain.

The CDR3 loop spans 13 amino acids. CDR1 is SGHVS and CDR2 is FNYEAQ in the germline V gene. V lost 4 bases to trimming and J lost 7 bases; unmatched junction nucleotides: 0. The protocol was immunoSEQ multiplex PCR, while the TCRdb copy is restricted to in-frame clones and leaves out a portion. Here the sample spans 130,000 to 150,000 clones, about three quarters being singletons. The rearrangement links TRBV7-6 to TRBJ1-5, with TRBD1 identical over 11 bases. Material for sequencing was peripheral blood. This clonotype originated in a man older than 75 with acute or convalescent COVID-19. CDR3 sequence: CASSWTGGQPQHF. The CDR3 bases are TGTGCCAGCAGCTGGACAGGGGGCCAGCCCCAGCATTTT.